The sequence of this T cell receptor (beta chain) was determined in a study of shared clonotypes between healthy human individuals. With regard to this clone: The target antigen is unknown.

Naive CD8 cells comprised CD45RO-negative, CCR7-positively selected cells, excluding terminally differentiated effector memory CD45RA+ cells. Study-wide results and limits: Some naive CD4 clonotypes, around 5%, turned up in common across several donors.

Method: immunoSEQ multiplex PCR; TCRdb's copy keeps in-frame clones and lacks some. This table holds 800,000 to 950,000 clones, about 96% found once. Trimming cost V 0 bases and J 1 base, with 8 bases left between them. Germline assignment: CDR1 SGHRS and CDR2 YFSETQ. The CDR3 has 14 residues. The sequence came from a man aged 30-40 years in good health. The gene calls are TRBV5-1 and TRBJ2-7; D remains ambiguous. Sample: naive CD8+ T cells sorted from blood. CDR3 in amino acids: CASSLGHKSYEQYF. CDR3 nucleotide sequence: TGCGCCAGCAGCTTGGGACACAAATCCTACGAGCAGTACTTC.